These 25 T cell receptor beta chains were sequenced from one sample in a study of blood T cell repertoires in COVID-19. The protocol was immunoSEQ multiplex PCR, while the TCRdb copy is restricted to in-frame clones and leaves out a portion. The sample lists about 260,000 clones; 80% to 90% were seen once. Sequencing input: peripheral blood. These receptors all come from a woman aged 65 to 85 with COVID-19, enrolled during active disease.

The genes are TRBV5-4 and TRBJ2-7; D possibly corresponds to TRBD1 (6 bases). Germline assignment: CDR1 SGHNT and CDR2 YYREEE (reference sequence). The CDR3 covers 13 residues. Trimming cost V 0 bases and J 5 bases, with 9 bases left between them. The chain's CDR3 is CASSLVGADEQYF. The CDR3 DNA is TGTGCCAGCAGCTTGGTGGGGGCCGACGAGCAGTACTTC.

This sequence joins TRBV14 and TRBJ2-3; 11 bases fit TRBD1. This CDR3 has 15 amino acids. Germline-derived CDR1 and CDR2 are SGHDN and FVKESK. V lost 2 bases to trimming and J lost 5 bases; unmatched junction nucleotides: 3. CDR3: CASSQRTGGVDTQYF. DNA for the CDR3: TGTGCCAGCAGCCAACGGACAGGGGGCGTAGATACGCAGTATTTT.

The chain has TRBV9 and TRBJ2-5, with 7 bases fitting TRBD2. J lost 5 bases, V lost 6 bases, and 10 bases had no gene match. The germline CDR1 and CDR2 sequences are SGDLS and YYNGEE. The length of the CDR3 is 14 residues. The CDR3 DNA is TGTGCCAGCACTCTTTCGGGCGGGAGTGAGACCCAGTACTTC. Protein product: CASTLSGGSETQYF.

In its sample, this clone was seen a few times. This rearrangement joins TRBV6-6 to TRBJ1-5; a weak D match, TRBD1 (5 bases). This CDR3 has 14 amino acids. Deletions cut 6 bases from V and 5 bases from J, with 14 bases between. Per germline, CDR1 MNHNY and CDR2 SVGAGI (reference sequence). The CDR3 region is CASSPRTTDQPQHF. The CDR3 DNA is TGTGCCAGCAGCCCCCGGACAACTGATCAGCCCCAGCATTTT.

The gene calls are TRBV10-3 and TRBJ1-6; D gene uncertain. Looked up from germline, CDR1 is ENHRY and CDR2 is SYGVKD. V was clipped by 5 bases and J by 7 bases, with 15 bases between them. This CDR3 has 15 amino acids. Written as DNA, the CDR3 is TGTGCCATCAGTCGCGAACCACAGAGAAATTCACCCCTCCACTTT. This encodes CAISREPQRNSPLHF.

The gene calls are TRBV6-2 or TRBV6-3 and TRBJ1-2; D call uncertain. The CDR3 is 15 amino acids. Trimming stripped 4 bases from V and 0 bases from J, with 12 bases between. Germline V gene lookup returns CDR1 MNHEY and CDR2 SVGEGT. Here the CDR3 reads CASSLSTPANYGYTF. The CDR3 DNA sequence: TGTGCCAGCAGTTTGTCGACACCCGCTAACTATGGCTACACCTTC.

The chain links TRBV1 to TRBJ2-3; the table's D call, TRBD2, has no DNA check behind it. TRBV1 is an annotated pseudogene. This CDR3 has 16 amino acids. CDR3 DNA: TGCACCAGCAGCCGAGAGCCGGGAACGAGCACAGATACGCAGTATTTT. Protein product: CTSSREPGTSTDTQYF.

J is TRBJ2-7 and V is TRBV30; 7 bases fit TRBD2. V dropped 2 bases and J dropped 1; count of bases not matched to a gene: 8. The CDR3 has 15 amino acids. The germline V gene encodes CDR1 GTSNPN and CDR2 SVGIG (reference sequence). DNA for the CDR3: TGTGCCTGGAGTCGTCAGGCTAGCGGATCCTACGAGCAGTACTTC. Translated: CAWSRQASGSYEQYF.

This rearrangement joins TRBV28 to TRBJ2-3, with D unresolved. The V gene lost 6 bases and the J gene lost 0 bases, with 10 bases spanning the gap. This CDR3 comprises 14 residues. The germline V gene encodes CDR1 MDHEN and CDR2 SYDVKM. In DNA form, the CDR3 reads TGTGCCAGCAGACTACTCCTTAGCACAGATACGCAGTATTTT. This gives the protein CASRLLLSTDTQYF.

The chain joins TRBV14 to TRBJ2-3; TRBD2 might be the D (6 bases). The CDR3 has 14 residues. Germline V gene data show CDR1 as SGHDN and CDR2 as FVKESK. V lost 0 bases and J 8 bases, leaving 12 bases between the germline ends. CDR3 region: CASSQERWGGTQYF. The CDR3 nucleotides are TGTGCCAGCAGCCAAGAAAGGTGGGGAGGTACGCAGTATTTT.

This clone was seen a handful of times. For the CDR3, the DNA is TGTGCCACCAGCAGAGATAGGGCTAGCGGGAGCTACGAGCAGTACTTC. Protein sequence: CATSRDRASGSYEQYF. The chain combines TRBV15 with TRBJ2-7, with TRBD2 matching 10 bases. The germline V gene encodes CDR1 LNHNV and CDR2 YYDKDF (reference sequence). The CDR3 has 16 residues. V lost 0 bases and J lost 3; bases outside the gene matches: 5.

The chain carries TRBV5-1 and TRBJ1-1, with 9 bases that match TRBD1. The CDR3 is made up of 14 amino acids. V dropped 4 bases and J dropped 11; count of bases not matched to a gene: 12. Germline lookup yields CDR1 SGHRS and CDR2 YFSETQ. CDR3 DNA sequence: TGCGCCAGCAGCAAGGGTCGGGACAGGGTCTTGGCTTTCTTT. Translated, it gives CASSKGRDRVLAFF.

The chain links TRBV28 to TRBJ1-2, with a weak D call TRBD1 (5 bases). This CDR3 spans 14 amino acids. Germline values: CDR1 MDHEN, CDR2 SYDVKM. V was clipped by 2 bases and J by 7 bases, with 14 bases between them. In DNA, the CDR3 is TGTGCCAGCAGTTTAGGAGGGGCATTTGGTGGCTACACCTTC. Amino acids: CASSLGGAFGGYTF.

This clone was observed a handful of times. In DNA form, the CDR3 reads TGTGCCAGCAGTGAAGTCGGAGCACCCAACTATGGCTACACCTTC. It codes for CASSEVGAPNYGYTF. The J gene is TRBJ1-2, the V gene TRBV6-1; no clear D gene. This CDR3 contains 15 residues. V lost 1 base, J lost 2 bases, and 11 bases lay in between. The germline V gene has CDR1 MNHNS and CDR2 SASEGT.

The chain is built from TRBV3-1 (or the pseudogene TRBV3-2) and TRBJ2-5; D call uncertain. The CDR3 spans 14 residues. Germline V gene sequence: CDR1 LGHDT, CDR2 YNNKEL (reference sequence). The ends were cut back, 0 bases at V and 1 base at J, with 6 bases in the middle. The CDR3 is CASSQDWAQETQYF. DNA for the CDR3: TGTGCCAGCAGCCAAGATTGGGCCCAAGAGACCCAGTACTTC.

V usage is TRBV28 and J usage is TRBJ2-3; TRBD2 agrees at 7 bases. Germline V gives CDR1 MDHEN, CDR2 SYDVKM. The junction had 9 bases not matched to a gene; V was cut back by 8 bases and J by 4 bases. This CDR3 comprises 14 residues. The chain's CDR3 is CASLQAGPADTQYF. CDR3 bases: TGTGCCAGCCTTCAAGCGGGACCGGCAGATACGCAGTATTTT.

The chain uses TRBV27 and TRBJ1-6; D is unclear. The germline gives CDR1 MNHEY, CDR2 SMNVEV (reference sequence). Trimming pared 1 base from V and 8 bases from J, leaving 12 bases between. The CDR3 covers 15 residues. CDR3 region: CASSLYGGSHSPLHF. CDR3 DNA: TGTGCCAGCAGTTTATATGGAGGGTCGCATTCACCCCTCCACTTT.

The genes are TRBV5-1 and TRBJ1-4; D is undetermined. V lost 0 bases to trimming and J lost 4 bases, with 7 bases between them. This CDR3 is 14 amino acids long. Looked up from germline, CDR1 is SGHRS and CDR2 is YFSETQ. CDR3 DNA: TGCGCCAGCAGCTTGGTCGGGAGTAATGAAAAACTGTTTTTT. This encodes CASSLVGSNEKLFF.

This chain connects TRBV5-1 to TRBJ1-4; TRBD1 agrees at 7 bases. J was trimmed by 0 bases and V by 3 bases; bases with no gene match: 8. From germline, CDR1 is SGHRS and CDR2 YFSETQ. CDR3 length: 17 residues. The CDR3 bases are TGCGCCAGCAGCTGGAACCGGGACAGATCAACTAATGAAAAACTGTTTTTT. It codes for CASSWNRDRSTNEKLFF. Looking up the rest from reference TRBV5-1 and TRBJ1-4 gives the full variable domain: KAGVTQTPRYLIKTRGQQVTLSCSPISGHRSVSWYQQTPGQGLQFLFEYFSETQRNKGNFPGRFSGRQFSNSRSEMNVSTLELGDSALYLCASSWNRDRSTNEKLFFGSGTQLSVL.

The chain links TRBV15 to TRBJ2-5; D is ambiguous. CDR1 and CDR2 from the germline V gene are LNHNV and YYDKDF (reference sequence). The ends were cut back, 0 bases at V and 5 bases at J, with 7 bases in the middle. The CDR3 runs 13 residues. CDR3 DNA sequence: TGTGCCACCAGCAGAGAGAGGTGGGAGACCCAGTACTTC. Its protein product is CATSRERWETQYF.

V gene TRBV28 combines with J gene TRBJ2-7; a possible D gene is TRBD2 (5 bases). The CDR3 totals 13 residues. The germline V and J ends were trimmed by 4 bases and 1 base, with 8 bases remaining between them. Germline V gives CDR1 MDHEN, CDR2 SYDVKM. CDR3 nucleotides: TGTGCCAGCAGTTCCCGGACTTCCTACGAGCAGTACTTC. Amino acids: CASSSRTSYEQYF.

The chain has TRBV5-5 and TRBJ1-6, with D perhaps TRBD1 (6 bases). CDR3 length: 15 residues. V was trimmed by 1 base and J by 11 bases, leaving 16 bases between them. Germline V gene data show CDR1 as SGHKS and CDR2 as YYEKEE (reference sequence). The CDR3 reads CASSLSGAPGTPLHF. The DNA of the CDR3 is TGTGCCAGCAGCTTGTCAGGGGCGCCGGGGACACCCCTCCACTTT.

This clone was seen only a few times. The rearrangement uses TRBV27 and TRBJ1-1; TRBD1 might be the D (6 bases). Trimming cost V 1 base and J 2 bases, with 11 bases left between them. There are 15 residues in the CDR3. Germline CDR1 reads MNHEY; CDR2 reads SMNVEV (reference sequence). CDR3 residues: CASSLYRGANTEAFF. The CDR3 DNA follows: TGTGCCAGCAGTTTATATCGGGGGGCCAACACTGAAGCTTTCTTT.

The chain couples TRBV11-2 to TRBJ1-1; 7 positions match TRBD1. The CDR3 is 14 residues long. Germline-derived CDR1 and CDR2 are SGHAT and FQNNGV. The trim removed 5 bases at V and 3 bases at J, leaving 6 bases unmatched. The CDR3 loop reads CASSLTGTDTEAFF. CDR3 bases: TGTGCCAGCAGCCTCACCGGGACAGACACTGAAGCTTTCTTT.

The rearrangement joins TRBV7-3 to TRBJ2-2; TRBD1 matches 9 bases. After removal of 1 base from V and 3 bases from J, the junction contained 9 bases not matched to a gene. Germline V gene sequence: CDR1 SGHTA, CDR2 FQGTGA. This CDR3 region has 18 residues. DNA for the CDR3: TGTGCCAGCAGCTTAATGGGGACAGGGCGCGGGGACACCGGGGAGCTGTTTTTT. This encodes CASSLMGTGRGDTGELFF. The full variable domain, completed using reference TRBV7-3 and TRBJ2-2, is GAGVSQTPSNKVTEKGKYVELRCDPISGHTALYWYRQSLGQGPEFLIYFQGTGAADDSGLPNDRFFAVRPEGSVSTLKIQRTERGDSAVYLCASSLMGTGRGDTGELFFGEGSRLTVL.